These 24 T cell receptor beta chains originate from one sample sequenced in a study of persistence of HIV-infected CD4 T cells. This nonspecific control used anti-CD3/anti-CD28 bead stimulation of CD4+ T cells. Responding CD4+ T cells were sorted by upregulation of both CD40 ligand and CD69. The immunoSEQ assay was version 4, run in survey mode. Clones were sequenced by immunoSEQ multiplex PCR, and TCRdb holds only the in-frame ones, with some missing. Altogether 35,000 to 45,000 clones are present, approximately 88% being singletons, with the ten largest covering roughly 1.3%. No cognate antigen is known for these TCRs. Sequenced here: CD4+ T cells sorted from PBMCs after roughly 20-hour stimulation, sampled from a patient who received antiretroviral therapy. All receptors come from an adult man with HIV who was CMV-seropositive.

The rearrangement uses TRBV10-1 and TRBJ1-1; 7 bases fit TRBD1. V was clipped by 10 bases and J by 5 bases; unmatched bases: 13. The length of the CDR3 is 14 residues. CDR1 is WNHNN, CDR2 SYGVQD, per germline (reference sequence). In nucleotides, the CDR3 is TGCGCCACCTCATCCGGGACAGCGGTTACTGAAGCTTTCTTT. Protein product: CATSSGTAVTEAFF.

The chain joins TRBV10-3 to TRBJ1-1; D is unclear. Germline CDR1 is ENHRY and CDR2 is SYGVKD. V was trimmed by 10 bases and J by 1 base, leaving 10 bases between them. The CDR3 is 12 residues long. The CDR3: CATEDANTEAFF. CDR3 coding DNA: TGTGCCACCGAGGACGCGAACACTGAAGCTTTCTTT.

The chain carries TRBV6-1 and TRBJ2-3; 11 nucleotides line up with TRBD2. V shed 0 bases and J 5 bases; nucleotides not matched to a gene: 7. The CDR3 runs to 17 residues. Germline CDR1 MNHNS, CDR2 SASEGT. CDR3 bases: TGTGCCAGCAGTGAAGCCCTTAGCGGGGGGGCAGGAGATACGCAGTATTTT. Its translation is CASSEALSGGAGDTQYF.

This clone was seen only once. The chain joins TRBV5-6 to TRBJ2-5; the D gene is possibly TRBD2 (6 bases). Germline CDR1 is SGHDT and CDR2 is YYEEEE. This CDR3 region has 15 residues. Trimming took off 0 bases at V and 5 bases at J, with 14 bases between the two ends. The DNA for the CDR3 is TGTGCCAGCAGCTTGGACGGGACTGCCGAGGAGACCCAGTACTTC. Translated, it gives CASSLDGTAEETQYF.

The gene calls are TRBV3-1 (or the pseudogene TRBV3-2) and TRBJ1-1; D not resolved. CDR1 LGHDT and CDR2 YNNKEL come from the germline V gene (reference sequence). This CDR3 has 15 amino acids. V lost 1 base and J lost 0, with 9 bases in between. The CDR3 region has the DNA TGTGCCAGCAGCCAAGCGGTCCGAATGAACACTGAAGCTTTCTTT. Its translation: CASSQAVRMNTEAFF.

The chain carries TRBV6-4 and TRBJ1-6; no clear D gene. Trimming pared 2 bases from V and 2 bases from J, leaving 7 bases between. Germline V gives CDR1 MRHNA, CDR2 SNTAGT. This CDR3 is built from 15 residues. The CDR3: CASSDRAAYNSPLHF. CDR3 in DNA: TGTGCCAGCAGTGACAGGGCAGCCTATAATTCACCCCTCCACTTT.

The table lists this clone with a count of one. The chain uses TRBV6-5 and TRBJ2-1, with D hard to call. CDR1 and CDR2 (germline): MNHEY, SVGAGI. V shed 0 bases and J shed 4 bases, with 13 bases lying between them. The CDR3 spans 16 residues. CDR3 DNA: TGTGCCAGCAGTTACTCAGTGGCGCTAGGTTACAATGAGCAGTTCTTC. Translating it yields CASSYSVALGYNEQFF.

The chain couples TRBV7-6 to TRBJ2-2; 10 bases map to TRBD1. CDR3 length equals 15 residues. CDR1 is SGHVS, CDR2 FNYEAQ, per germline. V lost 5 bases to trimming and J lost 3 bases; unmatched junction nucleotides: 3. The CDR3 DNA reads TGTGCCAGCAGCCCCGGGACAGGGGACACCGGGGAGCTGTTTTTT. It codes for CASSPGTGDTGELFF.

The chain has TRBV9 and TRBJ1-3; 8 nucleotides match TRBD1. The trim removed 0 bases at V and 2 bases at J, leaving 1 base unmatched. Germline V gene data show CDR1 as SGDLS and CDR2 as YYNGEE. The CDR3 sequence is 15 residues long. The CDR3 loop is CASSVGGQAGNTIYF. As DNA, the CDR3 is TGTGCCAGCAGCGTAGGGGGACAGGCTGGAAACACCATATATTTT.

This chain connects TRBV19 to TRBJ2-2; D may be TRBD2 (6 bases). Germline V gene sequence: CDR1 LNHDA, CDR2 SQIVND (reference sequence). V was trimmed by 2 bases and J by 2 bases, leaving 12 bases between them. The CDR3 is 16 residues long. The CDR3 sequence is CASSIYSGINTGELFF. The CDR3 coding sequence is TGTGCCAGTAGTATATATAGCGGAATAAACACCGGGGAGCTGTTTTTT.

This chain uses TRBV4-2 with TRBJ1-1, with no clear D. From germline, CDR1 is LGHNA and CDR2 YNFKEQ. Trimming took off 3 bases at V and 0 bases at J, with 2 bases between the two ends. The length of the CDR3 is 12 residues. CDR3 nucleotide sequence: TGTGCCAGCAGCCAGGTGAACACTGAAGCTTTCTTT. Translating it yields CASSQVNTEAFF.

This clone was recorded only once. The chain couples TRBV29-1 to TRBJ2-7; D uncertain. Looked up from germline, CDR1 is SQVTM and CDR2 is ANQGSEA. The length of the CDR3 is 11 residues. V was clipped by 5 bases and J by 6 bases, with 11 bases between them. The CDR3 sequence is CSVRAGAEQYF. DNA for the CDR3: TGCAGCGTTCGAGCTGGAGCCGAGCAGTACTTC.

This clone has only one observation. The chain has TRBV15 and TRBJ2-7, with D unclear. There are 15 residues in the CDR3. The V end lost 1 base, the J end lost 3 bases, and 13 bases lay between the germline ends. The germline V gene has CDR1 LNHNV and CDR2 YYDKDF (reference sequence). The CDR3 loop reads CATSRGVTQDYEQYF. As DNA, the CDR3 is TGTGCCACCAGCAGAGGAGTAACCCAGGACTACGAGCAGTACTTC.

The chain joins TRBV18 to TRBJ2-1; 10 bases are a match to TRBD2. The CDR3 extends over 16 amino acids. Per the germline V gene, CDR1 is KGHSH and CDR2 is LQKENI. V was clipped by 2 bases and J by 2 bases; unmatched bases: 3. This CDR3 reads CASSPVSGGPYNEQFF. The CDR3 region has the DNA TGTGCCAGCTCACCAGTTAGCGGGGGGCCCTACAATGAGCAGTTCTTC.

The V gene is TRBV10-3, the J gene TRBJ1-4; TRBD1 matches 8 bases. With 4 bases clipped from V and 6 bases from J, the junction kept 4 bases outside the gene matches. CDR1 and CDR2 (germline): ENHRY, SYGVKD. The CDR3 runs 14 residues. The CDR3 here is CAISGTGWDEKLFF. The CDR3 DNA reads TGTGCCATCAGTGGGACAGGGTGGGATGAAAAACTGTTTTTT.

This rearrangement joins TRBV12-3 or TRBV12-4 to TRBJ1-1; 7 nucleotides agree with TRBD1. The CDR3 loop spans 11 amino acids. V was clipped by 11 bases and J by 6 bases; unmatched bases: 6. The CDR3 region has the DNA TGTGCCTCGGGGGGACAGTCTGAAGCTTTCTTT. Translating gives CASGGQSEAFF.

This clone was recorded a few times. The rearrangement uses TRBV10-1 and TRBJ2-2; D gene uncertain. The V gene's germline CDR1 is WNHNN and CDR2 SYGVQD (reference sequence). Trimming removed 2 bases from V and 7 bases from J, with 11 bases in between. The CDR3 length is 14 residues. The CDR3 coding sequence is TGCGCCAGCAGTGAGAACCCTACGAGCGGGGAGCTGTTTTTT. Translation gives CASSENPTSGELFF.

The chain uses TRBV6-2 or TRBV6-3 and TRBJ2-1; no reliable D call. The V gene lost 5 bases and the J gene lost 10 bases, with 9 bases spanning the gap. Germline-derived CDR1 and CDR2 are MNHEY and SVGEGT. The CDR3 length is 11 residues. The DNA for the CDR3 is TGTGCCAGCAGTCTACCCCGGGAGCAGTTCTTC. It is translated as CASSLPREQFF.

V is TRBV18 and J is TRBJ1-5, with unresolved D. The CDR3 runs 15 residues. The germline V gene has CDR1 KGHSH and CDR2 LQKENI. V was trimmed by 3 bases and J by 2 bases, leaving 11 bases between them. The CDR3 spells CASSPRTEGNQPQHF. In nucleotides, the CDR3 is TGTGCCAGCTCACCCCGGACGGAAGGCAATCAGCCCCAGCATTTT.

The chain combines TRBV5-1 with TRBJ1-3, with a possible D match to TRBD1 (5 bases). The V gene lost 4 bases and the J gene lost 3 bases, with 14 bases spanning the gap. Germline V gene lookup returns CDR1 SGHRS and CDR2 YFSETQ. The CDR3 has 15 residues. CDR3 in DNA: TGCGCCAGCAGCCCGGGGGACGGAATTGGAAACACCATATATTTT. Its protein product is CASSPGDGIGNTIYF.

The rearrangement uses TRBV2 and TRBJ1-5; perhaps TRBD1 as D (6 bases). Per the germline V gene, CDR1 is SNHLY and CDR2 is FYNNEI. The CDR3 is 14 amino acids. The ends were cut back, 8 bases at V and 4 bases at J, with 15 bases in the middle. In DNA form, the CDR3 reads TGTGCCAGCCAGGGGACGTCGGCGAATCAGCCCCAGCATTTT. This gives the protein CASQGTSANQPQHF. The entire variable domain, with the rest obtained from reference TRBV2 and TRBJ1-5, is as follows: EPEVTQTPSHQVTQMGQEVILRCVPISNHLYFYWYRQILGQKVEFLVSFYNNEISEKSEIFDDQFSVERPDGSNFTLKIRSTKLEDSAMYFCASQGTSANQPQHFGDGTRLSIL.

This clone was seen a handful of times. The rearrangement joins TRBV7-2 to TRBJ1-5; D remains ambiguous. CDR1 and CDR2 from the germline V gene are SGHTA and FQGNSA. The CDR3 consists of 13 residues. V was shortened by 3 bases and J by 0 bases, with 3 bases between the two germline ends. CDR3 nucleotides: TGTGCCAGCAGCTTTTATAGCAATCAGCCCCAGCATTTT. Its translation: CASSFYSNQPQHF.

This clone was counted once. The chain employs TRBV5-1 and TRBJ1-1, with D maybe TRBD1 (5 bases). CDR1 is SGHRS and CDR2 is YFSETQ in the germline V gene. The CDR3 extends over 13 amino acids. Trimming left V 4 bases short and J 5 bases short, with 12 bases between. The CDR3 nucleotides are TGCGCCAGCAGCGTCCCAGGGATGACTGAAGCTTTCTTT. This translates into CASSVPGMTEAFF.

The chain links TRBV7-2 to TRBJ1-1; D gene uncertain. Germline V lookup: CDR1 SGHTA, CDR2 FQGNSA. V was clipped by 1 base and J by 0 bases, with 9 bases between them. The CDR3 contains 15 residues. This chain's CDR3 is CASSLGLGMNTEAFF. CDR3 coding DNA: TGTGCCAGCAGCTTAGGCTTGGGGATGAACACTGAAGCTTTCTTT.